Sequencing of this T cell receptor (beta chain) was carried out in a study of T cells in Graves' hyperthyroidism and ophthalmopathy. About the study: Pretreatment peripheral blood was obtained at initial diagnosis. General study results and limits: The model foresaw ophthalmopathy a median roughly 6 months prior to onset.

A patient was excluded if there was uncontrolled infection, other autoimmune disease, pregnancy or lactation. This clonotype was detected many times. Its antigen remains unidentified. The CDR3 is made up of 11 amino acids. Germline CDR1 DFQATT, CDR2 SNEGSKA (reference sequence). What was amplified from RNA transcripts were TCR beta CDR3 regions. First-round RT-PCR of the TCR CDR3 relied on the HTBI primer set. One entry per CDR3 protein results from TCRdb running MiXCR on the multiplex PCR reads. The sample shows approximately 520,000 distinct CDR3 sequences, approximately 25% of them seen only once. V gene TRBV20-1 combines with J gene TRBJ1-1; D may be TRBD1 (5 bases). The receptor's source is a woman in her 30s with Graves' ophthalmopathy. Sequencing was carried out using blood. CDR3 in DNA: TGCATGGGGCGGATGAACACTGAAGCTTTCTTT. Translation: CMGRMNTEAFF.